A selection of T cell receptor beta chains follows, all from one sample in a study of regulatory T cells in long-lasting Graves disease. TCRdb fed the multiplex PCR reads into MiXCR, producing one record per CDR3 protein. Of 500,000 to 800,000 distinct CDR3 sequences in the sample, approximately 31% were seen once. The sequencing used peripheral blood mononuclear cells (PBMCs), collected when the disease was refractory, from a patient treated with antithyroid drugs. The receptors originated from a female donor with Graves disease. Both conserved end residues are part of each CDR3. Fields, in order: clone size, V gene, J gene, D gene, CDR3 DNA, CDR3 protein. The D gene is left open where the match is weak. Rows give clone size only sometimes, using once, few, many, or a class for an expanded clone.

once	TRBV5-1	TRBJ1-5	-	TGCGCCAGCAGCCCAGGAGACAGAATTAGCAATCAGCCCCAGCATTTT	CASSPGDRISNQPQHF
-	TRBV11-2	TRBJ1-6	-	TGTGCCAGCAGCCCTCACCAGGGCGGCTCACCCCTCCACTTT	CASSPHQGGSPLHF
-	TRBV30	TRBJ1-1	-	TGTGCCTGGAACCGACAGATGAACACTGAAGCTTTCTTT	CAWNRQMNTEAFF
many	TRBV7-8	TRBJ1-2	TRBD1	TGTGCCAGCAGCTTAGATACGGGACAGTTGTATGGCTACACCTTC	CASSLDTGQLYGYTF
-	TRBV7-2	TRBJ2-1	-	TGTGCCAGCATCAGGTACGAGGGACCCTACAATGAGCAGTTCTTC	CASIRYEGPYNEQFF
-	TRBV28	TRBJ1-5	TRBD1	TGTACCAGCAAGGAGGGGGCGGGGGGTAATCAGCCCCAGCATTTT	CTSKEGAGGNQPQHF
-	TRBV28	TRBJ1-5	TRBD1	TGTGCCAGCAGGGGGGCCGGACAGGGATTGCAGCCCCAGCATTTT	CASRGAGQGLQPQHF
-	TRBV6-1	TRBJ1-5	TRBD1	TGTGCCAGCAGCCCCGACAGGGGTTTGAACAATCAGCCCCAGCATTTT	CASSPDRGLNNQPQHF
few	TRBV6-2/TRBV6-3	TRBJ1-2	-	TGTGCCAGCAGTGATGGGGTTGGCTATGGCTACACCTTC	CASSDGVGYGYTF
few	TRBV28	TRBJ1-2	TRBD1	TGTGCCAGCGGACCCCCGGGACAGGGATTCTATGGCTACACCTTC	CASGPPGQGFYGYTF
few	TRBV28	TRBJ2-7	-	TGTGCCAGCTGGTGCAATATCTACGAGCAGTACTTC	CASWCNIYEQYF
few	TRBV12-3/TRBV12-4	TRBJ1-5	-	TGTGCCAGCAGCGACCGGGACGTCAATCAGCCCCAGCATTTT	CASSDRDVNQPQHF
-	TRBV20-1	TRBJ2-1	TRBD2	TGCAGTGCTAGTACTAGCGGTCTCTACAATGAGCAGTTCTTC	CSASTSGLYNEQFF
-	TRBV20-1	TRBJ2-7	TRBD1	TGCAGTGCTCCAAACACAGGGGGCGCGATCGACGAGCAGTACTTC	CSAPNTGGAIDEQYF
many	TRBV11-2	TRBJ1-1	-	TGTGCCAGCAGCTTAGGGCGGGCAGGCGACACTGAAGCTTTCTTT	CASSLGRAGDTEAFF